This T cell receptor (beta chain) was profiled in a study of radiation and T cells in renal cell carcinoma. Findings of the study overall: From baseline, blood top tumor clonotypes peaked at 2 weeks post-radiation. Pretreatment tumor biopsies were lacking, so baseline clonotypes are unknown.

The data were produced by immunoSEQ multiplex PCR, yet TCRdb's version contains in-frame clones alone and is incomplete. The top ten hold approximately 15% of the sample, which has 10,000 to 15,000 clones, around 35% seen once. This clone was detected a few times. Its target is unknown. Treatment given: 15 Gy SBRT to primary tumor, nephrectomy 4 weeks later. Trimming pared 0 bases from V and 1 base from J, leaving 10 bases between. Germline V gene data show CDR1 as SGHDT and CDR2 as YYEEEE. The CDR3 has 15 amino acids. The chain has TRBV5-6 and TRBJ1-1; no firm D call. The TCR was taken from a man aged 55-75 years with renal cell carcinoma. The sequences come from tumor tissue, collected from a patient whose treatment included radiotherapy and nephrectomy. In DNA form, the CDR3 reads TGTGCCAGCAGCTTGGAAGGCTACAGGAACACTGAAGCTTTCTTT. This encodes CASSLEGYRNTEAFF.